Listed here are 16 T cell receptor beta chains from one sample, sequenced in a study of T cells in Graves' hyperthyroidism and ophthalmopathy. Amplification of TCR beta CDR3 regions used RNA as the template. TCR CDR3 regions were first amplified by RT-PCR with HTBI primers. MiXCR, applied by TCRdb to the multiplex PCR reads, yields one record per CDR3 protein. Seen here are about 600,000 distinct CDR3 sequences, roughly a sixth observed once, and the top ten hold about 3.5%. Specimen: blood. The receptors shown here come from a middle-aged woman with Graves' ophthalmopathy.

V is TRBV7-2 and J is TRBJ2-1; 7 bases match TRBD2. CDR3 size: 15 residues. With 1 base clipped from V and 8 bases from J, the junction kept 8 bases outside the gene matches. The germline V gene has CDR1 SGHTA and CDR2 FQGNSA. CDR3 sequence (DNA): TGTGCCAGCAGCTTAGTTGCGGGAGTTAGCTATGAGCAGTTCTTC. Its translation is CASSLVAGVSYEQFF.

J is TRBJ2-5 and V is TRBV5-1; 13 nucleotides align to TRBD2. The CDR3 covers 16 residues. Germline CDR1 and CDR2: SGHRS and YFSETQ. With 1 base clipped from V and 3 bases from J, the junction kept 3 bases outside the gene matches. CDR3 sequence: CASSLPGLAGEETQYF. The CDR3 DNA follows: TGCGCCAGCAGCTTGCCCGGACTAGCGGGAGAAGAGACCCAGTACTTC.

This clonotype was detected a few times. The chain carries TRBV4-1 and TRBJ1-3; no clear D gene. In germline, CDR1 is MGHRA, CDR2 YSYEKL. This CDR3 region has 11 residues. Between the trimmed V and J ends, which lost 4 bases and 6 bases, there was a span of 4 bases. The CDR3 bases are TGCGCCAGCAGCCGCCCAAACACCATATATTTT. This encodes CASSRPNTIYF.

This clonotype has at least ten counts. V gene TRBV2 combines with J gene TRBJ2-3, with D perhaps matching TRBD1 or TRBD2 (7 bases each). Germline V gene data show CDR1 as SNHLY and CDR2 as FYNNEI. The germline V and J ends were trimmed by 5 bases and 1 base, with 13 bases remaining between them. This CDR3 has 15 residues. CDR3 DNA: TGTGCCAGCAGTTCCCAGGGGGGGGGCACAGATACGCAGTATTTT. It specifies CASSSQGGGTDTQYF.

The V gene is TRBV6-1, the J gene TRBJ2-3, with TRBD2 matching over 8 bases. Looked up from germline, CDR1 is MNHNS and CDR2 is SASEGT. Unmatched junction bases numbered 11, after V lost 7 bases and J lost 2 bases. The CDR3 has 16 residues. The CDR3, as DNA: TGTGCCAGCACTAAACTCCGGGGGGGAGACACAGATACGCAGTATTTT. Protein: CASTKLRGGDTDTQYF.

The table lists this clonotype with many counts. The rearrangement joins TRBV29-1 to TRBJ2-5, with 8 positions matching TRBD2. The CDR3 runs 13 residues. Germline V CDR1 and CDR2: SQVTM, ANQGSEA. V was pared by 3 bases and J by 6 bases, with 6 bases of the junction left unmatched. The CDR3 nucleotides read TGCAGCGTTGATCCGGGAGGGGGAAAGACCCAGTACTTC. This codes for CSVDPGGGKTQYF.

The genes are TRBV12-3 or TRBV12-4 and TRBJ2-2; D is unclear. Trimming pared 7 bases from V and 2 bases from J, leaving 11 bases between. The CDR3 length is 14 residues. The CDR3, as DNA: TGTGCCAGCACCAACACCCCAAACACCGGGGAGCTGTTTTTT. As protein: CASTNTPNTGELFF.

This clonotype was seen ten or more times. J is TRBJ2-3 and V is TRBV2; D is uncertain. The length of the CDR3 is 13 residues. In germline, CDR1 is SNHLY, CDR2 FYNNEI. Between the trimmed V and J ends, which lost 5 bases and 7 bases, there was a span of 13 bases. DNA of the CDR3: TGTGCCAGCAGTCGCCTCCTCTTGAATACGCAGTATTTT. Amino acids: CASSRLLLNTQYF. Full variable domain (rest looked up from reference TRBV2 and TRBJ2-3): EPEVTQTPSHQVTQMGQEVILRCVPISNHLYFYWYRQILGQKVEFLVSFYNNEISEKSEIFDDQFSVERPDGSNFTLKIRSTKLEDSAMYFCASSRLLLNTQYFGPGTRLTVL.

This chain joins TRBV4-1 and TRBJ2-7; 7 positions agree with TRBD2. CDR3 size: 14 residues. V trimming: 2 bases; J trimming: 2 bases; junction bases outside the gene matches: 3. The V gene's germline CDR1 is MGHRA and CDR2 YSYEKL. CDR3 residues: CASSQRDYAYEQYF. The DNA of the CDR3 is TGCGCCAGCAGCCAACGGGACTACGCCTACGAGCAGTACTTC.

This clonotype turned up a few times. This rearrangement joins TRBV7-8 to TRBJ1-2; 8 bases line up with TRBD1. Germline CDR1 and CDR2: SGHVS and FQNEAQ. The CDR3 runs 14 residues. Trimming cost V 1 base and J 8 bases; bases outside gene matches: 6. The CDR3 DNA follows: TGTGCCAGCAGCTTAGAAGCGACAGGGGTCGGCTACACCTTC. Translation gives CASSLEATGVGYTF.

This clonotype was detected many times. This chain connects TRBV27 to TRBJ1-1; D is undetermined. This CDR3 comprises 14 residues. Germline assignment: CDR1 MNHEY and CDR2 SMNVEV (reference sequence). V gave up 7 bases and J gave up 6 bases, with 18 bases separating them. The DNA of the CDR3 is TGTGCCAGCACCTCCCGGACCCTGAGGTCTGAAGCTTTCTTT. Translating gives CASTSRTLRSEAFF.

This clonotype was detected ten times or more. V gene TRBV5-1 combines with J gene TRBJ2-1, with 8 bases fitting TRBD1. The CDR3 runs to 15 residues. In germline, CDR1 is SGHRS, CDR2 YFSETQ. The trim removed 0 bases at V and 6 bases at J, leaving 5 bases unmatched. CDR3 DNA sequence: TGCGCCAGCAGCTTGGAGGGACAGGCGTTCAATGAGCAGTTCTTC. It codes for CASSLEGQAFNEQFF.

This clonotype has at least ten counts. The gene calls are TRBV19 and TRBJ2-1; 8 nucleotides agree with TRBD1. V shed 7 bases and J 7 bases; nucleotides not matched to a gene: 12. The germline V gene encodes CDR1 LNHDA and CDR2 SQIVND (reference sequence). The CDR3 totals 15 residues. This CDR3 reads CASTLKPRTGNEQFF. The CDR3, as DNA: TGTGCCAGTACCCTTAAACCCCGGACAGGGAATGAGCAGTTCTTC.

The sample holds a few counts of this clonotype. V usage is TRBV6-1 and J usage is TRBJ2-2, with TRBD1 matching over 7 bases. This CDR3 spans 15 amino acids. The germline V gene has CDR1 MNHNS and CDR2 SASEGT. V lost 1 base and J lost 6; bases outside the gene matches: 5. CDR3 amino acids: CASSEGTGVPGELFF. The CDR3 nucleotides read TGTGCCAGCAGTGAAGGAACAGGGGTCCCCGGGGAGCTGTTTTTT.

CDR3 DNA: TGCGCCCGAGCTGGAAGGGGGCGACAGGGTAATGAAAAACTGTTTTTT. Translated, it gives CARAGRGRQGNEKLFF. The V gene is TRBV5-1, the J gene TRBJ1-4; 7 nucleotides align to TRBD1. Germline V CDR1 and CDR2: SGHRS, YFSETQ. The CDR3 spans 16 residues. V was clipped by 10 bases and J by 4 bases; unmatched bases: 16.

The chain employs TRBV6-1 and TRBJ1-4; 7 positions match TRBD1. Trimming cost V 6 bases and J 6 bases; bases outside gene matches: 7. CDR1 is MNHNS and CDR2 is SASEGT in the germline V gene. This CDR3 comprises 14 residues. In DNA, the CDR3 is TGTGCCAGCAGCCCCGGGACAGATGATGAAAAACTGTTTTTT. Amino acids: CASSPGTDDEKLFF.